This T cell receptor beta chain was sequenced for a study of shared clonotypes between healthy human individuals. Study-wide points: Against clonotypes common to all four donors, non-shared ones had lower generation probabilities.

Across several immunoSEQ plates, the genomic DNA of each subset was split evenly. Assay: immunoSEQ multiplex PCR; the TCRdb copy retains only in-frame clones and omits some. The sample has over 2 million clones; around 96% are singletons. In regard to this clone: What it binds is unknown.

Trimming left V 0 bases short and J 3 bases short, with 3 bases between. The germline gives CDR1 PRHDT, CDR2 FYEKMQ (reference sequence). The CDR3 is 13 residues long. Naivety among CD8 cells was defined by CD45RO negativity and positive CCR7 selection, thereby excluding terminally differentiated effector memory CD45RA+ cells. Healthy HIV-negative adults with no recent acute infections or vaccinations were recruited as donors. Within Nashville, Tennessee resided all donors, each a Caucasian adult. This TCR was recovered from a man younger than 35 in good health. The chain employs TRBV13 and TRBJ1-3, with D hard to call. Sequencing input: naive CD8+ T cells sorted from blood. The DNA for the CDR3 is TGTGCCAGCAGCTTAGGGTATGGAAACACCATATATTTT. It specifies CASSLGYGNTIYF.